These 31 T cell receptor beta chains share one sample of origin, sequenced in a study of CD8 T cells in Susac syndrome. It was with random hexamers that roughly 0.45 to 1 ug RNA was reverse transcribed. TCRdb used MiXCR to reprocess the immunoSEQ multiplex PCR reads, holding one entry per CDR3 protein. Of some 140,000 distinct CDR3 sequences listed, approximately 95% are singletons. The specimen was CD8+ T cells from PBMCs. Receptors originate from a human donor with Susac syndrome.

The CDR3 region is CASSYSKVGPLYEQYF. DNA for the CDR3: TGTGCCAGCAGTTACTCGAAAGTAGGGCCCCTCTACGAGCAGTACTTC. The chain links TRBV6-5 to TRBJ2-7, with D hard to call. V dropped 0 bases and J dropped 3 bases, with 15 bases sitting between them. The CDR3 sequence is 16 residues long. Per germline, CDR1 MNHEY and CDR2 SVGAGI.

The chain recombines TRBV9 with TRBJ2-1; 12 bases line up with TRBD2. The germline CDR1 and CDR2 sequences are SGDLS and YYNGEE. The CDR3 runs 17 residues. V lost 0 bases to trimming and J lost 8 bases; unmatched junction nucleotides: 9. The CDR3 reads CASSVAQTSGRSYEQFF. In DNA form, the CDR3 reads TGTGCCAGCAGCGTAGCCCAGACTAGCGGGAGAAGCTATGAGCAGTTCTTC.

The chain couples TRBV2 to TRBJ2-1; D is undetermined. The V and J ends lost 8 bases and 5 bases respectively, with 7 bases between them. Germline V CDR1 and CDR2: SNHLY, FYNNEI. This CDR3 comprises 11 residues. CDR3 amino acids: CASSRNNEQFF. CDR3 DNA sequence: TGTGCCAGCTCCAGAAACAATGAGCAGTTCTTC.

This chain links TRBV6-5 with TRBJ1-1, with D unclear. Germline-derived CDR1 and CDR2 are MNHEY and SVGAGI. The CDR3 length is 17 residues. Trimming pared 4 bases from V and 0 bases from J, leaving 18 bases between. CDR3 in DNA: TGTGCCAGCAGTTCATCTCTCACGACACTCATGAACACTGAAGCTTTCTTT. It encodes CASSSSLTTLMNTEAFF.

This chain links TRBV2 with TRBJ2-3, with 7 positions matching TRBD1. This CDR3 contains 15 residues. V gave up 6 bases and J gave up 3 bases; unmatched junction bases: 9. CDR1 and CDR2 from the germline V gene are SNHLY and FYNNEI. The CDR3 here is CASRQGTASTDTQYF. The CDR3 region has the DNA TGTGCCAGCAGACAGGGGACAGCATCTACAGATACGCAGTATTTT.

The chain's CDR3 is CSADDESTRMRGYTF. In nucleotides, the CDR3 is TGCAGTGCGGACGATGAATCTACCCGGATGCGGGGCTACACCTTC. The chain combines TRBV20-1 with TRBJ1-2, with unresolved D. The V end lost 6 bases, the J end lost 8 bases, and 25 bases lay between the germline ends. In germline, CDR1 is DFQATT, CDR2 SNEGSKA (reference sequence). This CDR3 comprises 15 residues.

This clonotype was seen a single time. The chain has TRBV12-5 and TRBJ1-5; D not certain. The CDR3 extends over 13 amino acids. V lost 1 base, J lost 7 bases, and 8 bases lay in between. Germline V CDR1 and CDR2: LGHNT, FRNRAP. CDR3 loop: CASGLAREQPQHF. CDR3 nucleotide sequence: TGTGCTAGTGGTTTGGCGCGCGAACAGCCCCAGCATTTT.

The genes are TRBV12-3 or TRBV12-4 and TRBJ2-1; no clear D gene. V dropped 8 bases and J dropped 12 bases, with 20 bases sitting between them. The length of the CDR3 is 13 residues. CDR3 DNA sequence: TGTGCCAGCGGCGGATCTACACAATCTGGGCAGTTCTTC. Its protein product is CASGGSTQSGQFF.

The chain recombines TRBV4-1 with TRBJ2-3; 7 positions agree with TRBD2. This CDR3 comprises 13 residues. CDR1 is MGHRA, CDR2 YSYEKL, per germline. Trimming took 5 bases from V and 4 from J; bases not matched to a gene: 3. For the CDR3, the DNA is TGCGCCAGCAGCGGGGGGGACCCAGATACGCAGTATTTT. This encodes CASSGGDPDTQYF.

The J gene is TRBJ2-1, the V gene TRBV27, with 7 bases matching TRBD1. Germline-derived CDR1 and CDR2 are MNHEY and SMNVEV (reference sequence). This CDR3 has 15 residues. The ends lost 4 bases at V and 1 base at J; junction bases unmatched: 4. CDR3 protein: CASSSWGQSYNEQFF. DNA of the CDR3: TGTGCCAGCAGTTCGTGGGGACAGTCCTACAATGAGCAGTTCTTC.

The rearrangement uses TRBV24-1 and TRBJ2-7; TRBD2 might be the D (5 bases). The CDR3 runs to 12 residues. The germline CDR1 and CDR2 sequences are KGHDR and SFDVKD. Trimming pared 0 bases from V and 11 bases from J, leaving 10 bases between. In DNA form, the CDR3 reads TGTGCCACCAGTGATTTGTCGGGAAGGGAGTACTTC. Amino acids: CATSDLSGREYF.

This chain connects TRBV20-1 to TRBJ2-1; a possible D gene is TRBD2 (5 bases). CDR1 DFQATT and CDR2 SNEGSKA come from the germline V gene (reference sequence). The V gene lost 0 bases and the J gene lost 0 bases, with 9 bases spanning the gap. The CDR3 is made up of 15 amino acids. In DNA form, the CDR3 reads TGCAGTGCTAGAGATGACTACTTCTCCTACAATGAGCAGTTCTTC. Encoded protein: CSARDDYFSYNEQFF.

Written as DNA, the CDR3 is TGTGCCAGCAGTTTATCAAGTTCGGGGACAGGGGGTGGCTACACCTTC. Its translation is CASSLSSSGTGGGYTF. This sequence joins TRBV27 and TRBJ1-2; 11 bases fit TRBD1. With V trimmed by 0 bases and J by 7 bases, 7 bases remained unmatched. CDR3 length equals 16 residues. Germline CDR1 is MNHEY and CDR2 is SMNVEV (reference sequence).

V usage is TRBV5-6 and J usage is TRBJ1-5; the match to TRBD1 covers 10 bases. The J segment lost 6 bases and the V segment lost 4 bases, leaving 4 bases of the junction unmatched. The CDR3 has 14 amino acids. The germline CDR1 and CDR2 sequences are SGHDT and YYEEEE. In DNA form, the CDR3 reads TGTGCCAGCAGCCCAAGGACAGGGGGTCAGCCCCAGCATTTT. It specifies CASSPRTGGQPQHF. Filled out from reference TRBV5-6 and TRBJ1-5, the complete variable domain reads DAGVTQSPTHLIKTRGQQVTLRCSPKSGHDTVSWYQQALGQGPQFIFQYYEEEERQRGNFPDRFSGHQFPNYSSELNVNALLLGDSALYLCASSPRTGGQPQHFGDGTRLSIL.

J is TRBJ1-2 and V is TRBV12-3 or TRBV12-4; D unclear. Trimming shortened V by 3 bases and J by 8 bases, and 13 bases separated the two germline ends. There are 13 residues in the CDR3. The CDR3 DNA reads TGTGCCAGCAGTTTCGAGGGTTATAGGGGCTACACCTTC. It encodes CASSFEGYRGYTF.

The chain links TRBV28 to TRBJ1-1; D gene unclear. This CDR3 is built from 14 residues. Germline CDR1 MDHEN, CDR2 SYDVKM. The ends were cut back, 6 bases at V and 3 bases at J, with 14 bases in the middle. This CDR3 is CASRRVQSDTEAFF. The CDR3 DNA is TGTGCCAGCAGGCGGGTACAATCGGACACTGAAGCTTTCTTT.

The chain joins TRBV7-2 to TRBJ2-5; tentatively, D is TRBD1 (6 bases). CDR1 SGHTA and CDR2 FQGNSA come from the germline V gene. This CDR3 region has 13 residues. Between the trimmed V and J ends, which lost 7 bases and 0 bases, there was a span of 9 bases. The CDR3 DNA reads TGTGCCAGCAATTCAGGGGACCAAGAGACCCAGTACTTC. It codes for CASNSGDQETQYF.

The rearrangement uses TRBV3-1 and TRBJ2-7, with D possibly TRBD1 on 6 matching bases. The germline V gene encodes CDR1 LGHDT and CDR2 YNNKEL (reference sequence). This CDR3 has 15 residues. Trimming stripped 1 base from V and 3 bases from J, with 13 bases between. CDR3 DNA: TGTGCCAGCAGCCAAGGGGGACACCCTAACTACGAGCAGTACTTC. Its translation is CASSQGGHPNYEQYF.

J is TRBJ2-7 and V is TRBV7-6, with 11 bases aligning to TRBD1. Germline loops: CDR1 SGHVS, CDR2 FNYEAQ. The CDR3 is 17 amino acids. V trimming: 4 bases; J trimming: 4 bases; junction bases outside the gene matches: 12. DNA of the CDR3: TGTGCCAGCAGCTCTTTCGGACAGGGGGCGACTGGGTACGAGCAGTACTTC. Its translation: CASSSFGQGATGYEQYF. Full variable domain (rest looked up from reference TRBV7-6 and TRBJ2-7): GAGVSQSPRYKVTKRGQDVALRCDPISGHVSLYWYRQALGQGPEFLTYFNYEAQQDKSGLPNDRFSAERPEGSISTLTIQRTEQRDSAMYRCASSSFGQGATGYEQYFGPGTRLTVT.

The chain links TRBV4-1 to TRBJ2-1; D remains ambiguous. Deletions cut 4 bases from V and 6 bases from J, with 10 bases between. This CDR3 region has 13 residues. In germline, CDR1 is MGHRA, CDR2 YSYEKL. In DNA, the CDR3 is TGCGCCAGCAGCCGGCCGGGTTTCAATGAGCAGTTCTTC. This encodes CASSRPGFNEQFF.

The rearrangement joins TRBV9 to TRBJ1-2, with D tentatively TRBD1 (5 bases). This CDR3 is built from 12 residues. CDR1 SGDLS and CDR2 YYNGEE come from the germline V gene. Trimming cost V 6 bases and J 4 bases, with 10 bases left between them. The CDR3 DNA is TGTGCCAGCAAGAGGGGCAGCTATGGCTACACCTTC. It yields the protein CASKRGSYGYTF.

The chain couples TRBV19 to TRBJ2-1, with TRBD2 as a possible D gene (5 bases). V lost 6 bases, J lost 10 bases, and 19 bases lay in between. CDR3 length: 14 residues. CDR1 LNHDA and CDR2 SQIVND come from the germline V gene (reference sequence). The CDR3 sequence is CASRMGGSPPEQFF. The DNA of the CDR3 is TGTGCCAGTAGAATGGGCGGGTCACCTCCGGAGCAGTTCTTC.

V is TRBV9 and J is TRBJ2-5; D is undetermined. The CDR3 has 14 residues. Germline values: CDR1 SGDLS, CDR2 YYNGEE. V lost 2 bases to trimming and J lost 9 bases, with 17 bases between them. CDR3 amino acids: CASSVQSGEVAQYF. The CDR3 nucleotides are TGTGCCAGCAGCGTCCAGTCTGGCGAGGTAGCCCAGTACTTC.

The chain employs TRBV6-5 and TRBJ1-3, with D unclear. V dropped 10 bases and J dropped 1 base, with 8 bases sitting between them. The CDR3 consists of 12 residues. Germline V CDR1 and CDR2: MNHEY, SVGAGI. The CDR3, as DNA: TGTGCCACCCGAAGTTCTGGAAACACCATATATTTT. It encodes CATRSSGNTIYF.

J is TRBJ1-1 and V is TRBV6-5; 9 bases line up with TRBD1. The germline V gene has CDR1 MNHEY and CDR2 SVGAGI. CDR3 size: 13 residues. The J segment lost 7 bases and the V segment lost 8 bases, leaving 8 bases of the junction unmatched. CDR3 DNA sequence: TGTGCCAGCTTCCTTGGGACAGGGCATGAAGCTTTCTTT. It yields the protein CASFLGTGHEAFF.

This sequence joins TRBV4-1 and TRBJ2-7; D remains ambiguous. The CDR3 is 15 residues long. Germline V gene lookup returns CDR1 MGHRA and CDR2 YSYEKL. V lost 1 base to trimming and J lost 2 bases, with 12 bases between them. The CDR3 DNA is TGCGCCAGCAGCCAAGGAACGGCCCCTCCCTACGAGCAGTACTTC. Translating it yields CASSQGTAPPYEQYF.

In DNA, the CDR3 is TGTGCCAGCAGCAACCCGACTAGCGGGAGGGGAAATACGCAGTATTTT. Translation gives CASSNPTSGRGNTQYF. V is TRBV21-1 and J is TRBJ2-3; TRBD2 is taken as the D call from the table, unchecked against the DNA. TRBV21-1 is deemed a pseudogene. The CDR3 sequence is 16 residues long.

This chain connects TRBV11-1 to TRBJ2-1; 10 nucleotides align to TRBD2. The germline gives CDR1 SGHAT, CDR2 FQDESV (reference sequence). The V gene end was trimmed by 5 bases and the J gene end by 3 bases; junction bases not matched to a gene: 7. The CDR3 is 16 residues long. The CDR3 DNA reads as TGTGCCAGCAGCCACTTCCCTAGCGGGAGCTACAATGAGCAGTTCTTC. It codes for CASSHFPSGSYNEQFF.

Written as DNA, the CDR3 is TGTGCCAGCAGTTTGTCCACAGGGAAAGAGACCCAGTACTTC. It codes for CASSLSTGKETQYF. V gene TRBV28 combines with J gene TRBJ2-5; a weak D match, TRBD1 (6 bases). The CDR3 spans 14 residues. Germline CDR1 is MDHEN and CDR2 is SYDVKM. Trimming took off 3 bases at V and 3 bases at J, with 11 bases between the two ends.

This sequence joins TRBV27 and TRBJ2-4; D possibly matches TRBD1 or TRBD2 (5 bases each). Germline V CDR1 and CDR2: MNHEY, SMNVEV (reference sequence). This CDR3 contains 16 residues. The germline V and J ends were trimmed by 6 bases and 4 bases, with 19 bases remaining between them. The CDR3 DNA follows: TGTGCCAGCAGCTCTTCGGCCGGGACGGCAAAAAACATTCAGTACTTC. Protein sequence: CASSSSAGTAKNIQYF.

V and J are TRBV28 and TRBJ1-3; TRBD1 is a possible D gene (5 bases). Trimming left V 4 bases short and J 0 bases short, with 13 bases between. The CDR3 spans 16 residues. Germline V CDR1 and CDR2: MDHEN, SYDVKM. The CDR3 loop is CASSSRRTLSGNTIYF. The CDR3 nucleotides read TGTGCCAGCAGTTCACGCCGGACACTCTCTGGAAACACCATATATTTT.